The T cell receptor beta chain under discussion was sequenced for a study of brain metastases from non-small cell lung cancer. Libraries were prepared by immunoSEQ multiplex PCR; TCRdb keeps only in-frame clonotypes and omits some of them. The sample has 1,500 to 2,000 clones; roughly 77% are singletons. The CDR3 covers 15 residues. V shed 3 bases and J 10 bases; nucleotides not matched to a gene: 15. The V gene's germline CDR1 is SGHDN and CDR2 FVKESK. This TCR was recovered from a donor at least 40 years old with non-small cell lung cancer. The sample comprised tumor-adjacent normal tissue. J is TRBJ2-7 and V is TRBV14, with 7 bases matching TRBD1. DNA for the CDR3: TGTGCCAGCAGCCACCTGGACAGGTGGTGGGATCGTCAGTACTTC. It codes for CASSHLDRWWDRQYF.